The following is a T cell receptor beta chain sequence with its context. No antigen is known for it. The sample originates from a study of T-cell memory formation after mild COVID-19. Points from the study as a whole: A subset of responding clones appeared in pre-infection memory, suggesting cross-reactive memory joined. Clones shrinking between day 15 and 85 showed a balanced CD4/CD8 split, and those that grew later tilted toward CD4+.

One entry per CDR3 protein, called by TCRdb with MiXCR from the 5' RACE reads. The sample carries 280,000 or so distinct CDR3 sequences, approximately 7.6% recorded once. This clonotype originated in a man aged 18 to 29 who had mild COVID-19 (a few samples of this study predate the infection). Cell type and time point are not known. The sample consisted of PBMCs or a T cell subset sorted from them (not recorded which).

The CDR3 DNA reads as TGTGCCAGCAGTGAAGGACTAGCGGGGGGGCCGTCTACCGCAGATACGCAGTATTTT. Translated, it gives CASSEGLAGGPSTADTQYF. The chain uses TRBV2 and TRBJ2-3; TRBD2 aligns across 14 bases. V gave up 1 base and J gave up 4 bases; unmatched junction bases: 10. This CDR3 contains 19 residues. From germline, CDR1 is SNHLY and CDR2 FYNNEI.